This TCR beta chain is drawn from a study of OX40 agonist ivuxolimab in advanced cancers. Study-level results: Among T cells, CD8+ cells averaged more expanded clones than CD4+ cells. Circulating CD4+ and CD8+ T cells showed clonal expansion by week 6 at 0.1 to 3.0 mg/kg.

As to this clone: Its matching antigen is unknown.

The CDR3 totals 20 residues. Germline V gene lookup returns CDR1 MGHRA and CDR2 YSYEKL. V dropped 1 base and J dropped 4; count of bases not matched to a gene: 13. Profiled with immunoSEQ multiplex PCR; TCRdb holds only in-frame clones, not every one. The top ten hold about 15% of the sample, which has about 45,000 clones, roughly 82% seen once. The origin of this receptor is an adult with an advanced solid tumor such as melanoma, head and neck, liver or kidney cancer. Sequenced here: CD4+ or CD8+ T cells sorted from blood, sampled in a trial of the OX40 agonist ivuxolimab. The chain recombines TRBV4-1 with TRBJ2-1; 13 positions match TRBD2. Here the CDR3 reads CASSQVATSGRLMGYNEQFF. The CDR3 DNA is TGCGCCAGCAGCCAAGTAGCGACTAGCGGGAGGTTAATGGGTTACAATGAGCAGTTCTTC.